The 24 T cell receptor beta chains listed next were all sequenced from one sample in a study of blood T cell repertoires in COVID-19. The data were produced by immunoSEQ multiplex PCR, yet TCRdb's version contains in-frame clones alone and is incomplete. The table has about 48,000 clones, 65% to 80% seen once. The specimen sequenced was peripheral blood. The origin of the receptors is a human donor with active or convalescent COVID-19. The donor label of this sample is uncertain.

The V call is TRBV7-3, the J call TRBJ2-3; D is uncertain. Germline values: CDR1 SGHTA, CDR2 FQGTGA. Trimming removed 5 bases at V and 1 base at J, with 13 bases between. CDR3 size: 15 residues. The CDR3, as DNA: TGTGCCAGCAGCCTGGCCGTAGCACGCACAGATACGCAGTATTTT. Translating it yields CASSLAVARTDTQYF. Full variable domain (missing parts from reference TRBV7-3 and TRBJ2-3): GAGVSQTPSNKVTEKGKYVELRCDPISGHTALYWYRQSLGQGPEFLIYFQGTGAADDSGLPNDRFFAVRPEGSVSTLKIQRTERGDSAVYLCASSLAVARTDTQYFGPGTRLTVL.

V usage is TRBV24-1 and J usage is TRBJ2-1; 7 bases are shared with TRBD2. The CDR3 is made up of 16 amino acids. Germline CDR1 reads KGHDR; CDR2 reads SFDVKD. J lost 0 bases, V lost 6 bases, and 7 bases had no gene match. The CDR3 sequence is CATSNRGGSSYNEQFF. The CDR3 nucleotides read TGTGCCACCAGTAACCGCGGGGGAAGCTCCTACAATGAGCAGTTCTTC.

This clone was observed a handful of times. This chain uses TRBV5-5 with TRBJ2-7, with D possibly being TRBD1 (6 bases). V was pared by 0 bases and J by 6 bases, with 16 bases between. CDR3 length: 15 residues. CDR1 SGHKS and CDR2 YYEKEE come from the germline V gene (reference sequence). The CDR3 loop is CASSLVGSQGGEQYF. The CDR3 nucleotides are TGTGCCAGCAGCTTGGTTGGGTCCCAAGGGGGCGAGCAGTACTTC.

CDR3 DNA: TGTGCCATCAGTGAGTCGGGGGCCCTCGGGAGCAATCAGCCCCAGCATTTT. As protein: CAISESGALGSNQPQHF. The gene calls are TRBV10-3 and TRBJ1-5; TRBD1 is a possible D gene (6 bases). The CDR3 runs 17 residues. Trimming removed 0 bases from V and 1 base from J, with 13 bases in between. Germline values: CDR1 ENHRY, CDR2 SYGVKD.

The chain joins TRBV19 to TRBJ1-1; TRBD1 agrees at 9 bases. The CDR3 sequence is 16 residues long. The ends lost 2 bases at V and 0 bases at J; junction bases unmatched: 4. Germline CDR1 and CDR2: LNHDA and SQIVND (reference sequence). The CDR3, as DNA: TGTGCCAGTAGTATAAGGACAGGGGCCCTGAACACTGAAGCTTTCTTT. This encodes CASSIRTGALNTEAFF. Supplemented by reference TRBV19 and TRBJ1-1, the full variable domain reads DGGITQSPKYLFRKEGQNVTLSCEQNLNHDAMYWYRQDPGQGLRLIYYSQIVNDFQKGDIAEGYSVSREKKESFPLTVTSAQKNPTAFYLCASSIRTGALNTEAFFGQGTRLTVV.

The chain has TRBV6-5 and TRBJ2-2; D is perhaps TRBD2 (7 bases). The V gene's germline CDR1 is MNHEY and CDR2 SVGAGI. This CDR3 is 15 amino acids long. The V end was cut by 10 bases, the J end by 3 bases, with 18 bases between. CDR3 residues: CATIKGGRDTGELFF. CDR3 bases: TGTGCCACCATAAAAGGGGGGAGGGACACCGGGGAGCTGTTTTTT.

V gene TRBV27 combines with J gene TRBJ2-3; 7 bases align to TRBD2. Germline-derived CDR1 and CDR2 are MNHEY and SMNVEV (reference sequence). This CDR3 spans 14 amino acids. Trimming cost V 6 bases and J 5 bases; bases outside gene matches: 8. CDR3 sequence: CASRPSGGGDTQYF. The CDR3 DNA reads TGTGCCAGCAGGCCTAGCGGTGGGGGAGATACGCAGTATTTT.

This clone was seen a handful of times. The J gene is TRBJ2-3, the V gene TRBV5-8, with TRBD2 matching over 7 bases. The CDR3 runs 15 residues. The germline gives CDR1 SGHTS, CDR2 YDEGEE. The junction had 7 bases not matched to a gene; V was cut back by 1 base and J by 5 bases. CDR3 loop: CASSLYSGIGDTQYF. CDR3 DNA: TGTGCCAGCAGCTTGTACAGCGGGATCGGAGATACGCAGTATTTT.

The chain links TRBV15 to TRBJ2-5, with D perhaps TRBD1 (6 bases). CDR1 is LNHNV and CDR2 is YYDKDF in the germline V gene (reference sequence). With 7 bases removed from V and 1 base from J, the gap between germline ends came to 13 bases. The CDR3 sequence is 14 residues long. CDR3 DNA: TGTGCCACCACGCCCAGGACAGCCCAAGAGACCCAGTACTTC. Its protein product is CATTPRTAQETQYF.

The chain has TRBV7-2 and TRBJ2-1; 11 nucleotides match TRBD2. V lost 7 bases and J lost 6; bases outside the gene matches: 5. CDR1 and CDR2 (germline): SGHTA, FQGNSA. The CDR3 extends over 14 amino acids. The CDR3 bases are TGTGCCAGCATCCAACTAGCGGGAGCCAATGAGCAGTTCTTC. Translation gives CASIQLAGANEQFF.

The rearrangement uses TRBV11-2 and TRBJ2-1, with 7 bases identical to TRBD2. The CDR3 contains 15 residues. Trimming removed 0 bases from V and 5 bases from J; junction bases left unmatched: 4. Germline CDR1 and CDR2: SGHAT and FQNNGV. CDR3 nucleotide sequence: TGTGCCAGCAGCTTAGATTGGCTAGCGGACAATGAGCAGTTCTTC. It is translated as CASSLDWLADNEQFF.

The chain employs TRBV19 and TRBJ1-1; possibly TRBD1 for D (5 bases). Trimming took 2 bases from V and 1 from J, leaving 17 bases between them. Germline lookup yields CDR1 LNHDA and CDR2 SQIVND (reference sequence). The CDR3 covers 17 residues. CDR3 region: CASSIRGGNNENTEAFF. The CDR3 bases are TGTGCCAGTAGTATAAGGGGAGGGAACAACGAGAACACTGAAGCTTTCTTT.

The V and J genes are TRBV6-1 and TRBJ1-2, with 9 nucleotides matching TRBD1. The V gene end was trimmed by 3 bases and the J gene end by 7 bases; junction bases not matched to a gene: 15. Germline V gene data show CDR1 as MNHNS and CDR2 as SASEGT. CDR3 length equals 17 residues. In nucleotides, the CDR3 is TGTGCCAGCAGTGACCCCGGGACAGGGTCTGGAATCTTTGGCTACACCTTC. Its translation is CASSDPGTGSGIFGYTF.

This rearrangement joins TRBV6-5 to TRBJ1-2; D possibly corresponds to TRBD1 (5 bases). CDR3 length: 15 residues. V gave up 8 bases and J gave up 1 base, with 17 bases separating them. CDR1 is MNHEY and CDR2 is SVGAGI in the germline V gene. The CDR3 spells CASPHLWGGNYGYTF. As DNA, the CDR3 is TGTGCCAGCCCCCACCTTTGGGGGGGTAACTATGGCTACACCTTC.

This clone was seen only a few times. The chain couples TRBV13 to TRBJ2-2; D is unclear. CDR3 length: 17 amino acids. The germline CDR1 and CDR2 sequences are PRHDT and FYEKMQ (reference sequence). Trimming removed 7 bases from V and 0 bases from J, with 18 bases in between. CDR3 nucleotides: TGTGCCAGCACTATTAGACATGCGAATCCGAACACCGGGGAGCTGTTTTTT. Residues: CASTIRHANPNTGELFF.

This clone is medium-sized. The J gene is TRBJ2-7, the V gene TRBV5-1; 9 nucleotides line up with TRBD1. V gave up 1 base and J gave up 4 bases; unmatched junction bases: 9. Germline CDR1 is SGHRS and CDR2 is YFSETQ. The CDR3 has 16 amino acids. The CDR3 region is CASSLTLGTGMYEQYF. CDR3 nucleotide sequence: TGCGCCAGCAGCTTGACCCTGGGGACAGGGATGTACGAGCAGTACTTC.

The chain is built from TRBV11-2 and TRBJ1-2; D remains unclear. The germline CDR1 and CDR2 sequences are SGHAT and FQNNGV. V was shortened by 0 bases and J by 7 bases, with 9 bases between the two germline ends. The CDR3 extends over 13 amino acids. The CDR3 nucleotides are TGTGCCAGCAGCTTAGATCAGTTACGTGGCTACACCTTC. It encodes CASSLDQLRGYTF.

The chain recombines TRBV10-3 with TRBJ2-5; TRBD2 matches 9 bases. The CDR3 has 14 residues. Germline assignment: CDR1 ENHRY and CDR2 SYGVKD. With 6 bases clipped from V and 5 bases from J, the junction kept 7 bases outside the gene matches. The CDR3: CAISFSGREETQYF. In DNA form, the CDR3 reads TGTGCCATCAGCTTTAGCGGGAGAGAGGAGACCCAGTACTTC.

This chain connects TRBV18 to TRBJ2-1; TRBD2 agrees at 7 bases. This CDR3 is built from 12 residues. Germline CDR1 reads KGHSH; CDR2 reads LQKENI. The ends lost 6 bases at V and 9 bases at J; junction bases unmatched: 5. The CDR3 DNA reads TGTGCCAGCTCTTCAGGGAGGGGTGAGCAGTTCTTC. It is translated as CASSSGRGEQFF.

The J gene is TRBJ1-2, the V gene TRBV19; 10 nucleotides line up with TRBD1. CDR1 LNHDA and CDR2 SQIVND come from the germline V gene (reference sequence). CDR3 length equals 13 residues. V shed 5 bases, J shed 5 bases, and the junction held 2 bases outside the gene matches. The CDR3 DNA reads TGTGCCAGTAGTCAGGGACAGGGGTATGGCTACACCTTC. It is translated as CASSQGQGYGYTF.

The chain has TRBV24-1 and TRBJ2-3; weak D call: TRBD1 (5 bases). V shed 4 bases and J shed 4 bases, with 14 bases lying between them. CDR1 is KGHDR and CDR2 is SFDVKD in the germline V gene. The CDR3 has 15 amino acids. The CDR3 here is CATSDQKGMADTQYF. CDR3 in DNA: TGTGCCACCAGTGACCAAAAGGGGATGGCAGATACGCAGTATTTT.

The gene calls are TRBV27 and TRBJ2-3; 8 bases are shared with TRBD2. The germline gives CDR1 MNHEY, CDR2 SMNVEV (reference sequence). This CDR3 contains 15 residues. J gave up 2 bases and V 8 bases, and 9 bases lay outside the gene matches. CDR3 in amino acids: CASAGVAGNTDTQYF. The CDR3 DNA reads as TGTGCCAGCGCGGGGGTAGCGGGGAACACAGATACGCAGTATTTT.

This chain connects TRBV6-5 to TRBJ2-7, with TRBD1 matching 12 bases. CDR1 is MNHEY and CDR2 is SVGAGI in the germline V gene. The J segment lost 4 bases and the V segment lost 6 bases, leaving 7 bases of the junction unmatched. The CDR3 is made up of 15 amino acids. CDR3 sequence: CASSLRDRGLYEQYF. CDR3 nucleotides: TGTGCCAGCAGCCTCCGGGACAGGGGGCTTTACGAGCAGTACTTC.

CDR3 region: CATSDRGGGTDTQYF. The CDR3 region has the DNA TGTGCCACCAGTGACCGGGGAGGGGGCACAGATACGCAGTATTTT. V usage is TRBV24-1 and J usage is TRBJ2-3, with 7 bases lining up with TRBD2. CDR1 is KGHDR and CDR2 is SFDVKD in the germline V gene. V shed 4 bases, J shed 1 base, and the junction held 4 bases outside the gene matches. The CDR3 has 15 amino acids.